This T cell receptor beta chain was profiled in a study of T cells after yellow fever vaccination. MiXCR, run by TCRdb on the 5' RACE reads, gives a single entry per CDR3 protein. The table has 300,000 or so distinct CDR3 sequences, roughly 6.8% seen once. Germline V gene lookup returns CDR1 SGHDT and CDR2 YYEEEE. CDR3 length: 13 amino acids. With 3 bases removed from V and 0 bases from J, the gap between germline ends came to 6 bases. Findings of the study overall: A large majority of primary-vaccination clones showed up again after the booster (under 98% CD4, roughly 88% CD8).

Concerning this clonotype itself: Its antigen remains unknown.

The starting material was PBMCs, obtained around 45 days after the first yellow fever vaccination. This receptor was taken from a man aged 18 to 35 who received the YFV17D yellow fever vaccine. The V call is TRBV5-6, the J call TRBJ2-5; D not resolved. Written as DNA, the CDR3 is TGTGCCAGCAGCTCCGTTCACCAAGAGACCCAGTACTTC. It translates to CASSSVHQETQYF. Complete variable domain (other parts from reference TRBV5-6 and TRBJ2-5): DAGVTQSPTHLIKTRGQQVTLRCSPKSGHDTVSWYQQALGQGPQFIFQYYEEEERQRGNFPDRFSGHQFPNYSSELNVNALLLGDSALYLCASSSVHQETQYFGPGTRLLVL.